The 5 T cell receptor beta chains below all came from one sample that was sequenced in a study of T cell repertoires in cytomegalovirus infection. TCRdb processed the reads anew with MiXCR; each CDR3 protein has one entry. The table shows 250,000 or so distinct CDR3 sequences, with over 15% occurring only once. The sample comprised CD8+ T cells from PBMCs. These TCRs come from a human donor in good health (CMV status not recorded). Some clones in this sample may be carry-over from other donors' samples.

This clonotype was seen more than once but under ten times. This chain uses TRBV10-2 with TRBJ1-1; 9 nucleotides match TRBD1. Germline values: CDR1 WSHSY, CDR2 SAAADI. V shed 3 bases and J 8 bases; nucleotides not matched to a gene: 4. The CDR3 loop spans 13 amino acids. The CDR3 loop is CASSETGGVEAFF. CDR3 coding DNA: TGCGCCAGCAGTGAAACAGGGGGCGTCGAAGCTTTCTTT.

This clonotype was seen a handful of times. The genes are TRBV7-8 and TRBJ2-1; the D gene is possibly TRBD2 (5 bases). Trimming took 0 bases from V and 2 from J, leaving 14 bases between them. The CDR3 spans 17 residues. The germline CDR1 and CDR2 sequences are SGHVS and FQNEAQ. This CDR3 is CASSLAGSLAAYNEQFF. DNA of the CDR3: TGTGCCAGCAGCTTAGCTGGGAGTCTAGCAGCCTACAATGAGCAGTTCTTC.

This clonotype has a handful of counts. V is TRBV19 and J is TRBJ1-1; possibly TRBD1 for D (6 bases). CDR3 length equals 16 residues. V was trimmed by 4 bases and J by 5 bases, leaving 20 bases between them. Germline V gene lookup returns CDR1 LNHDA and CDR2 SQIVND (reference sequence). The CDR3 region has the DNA TGTGCCAGTAGTAGAACCCCCCACAGGGAGGGGACTGAAGCTTTCTTT. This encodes CASSRTPHREGTEAFF. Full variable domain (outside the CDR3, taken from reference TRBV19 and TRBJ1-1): DGGITQSPKYLFRKEGQNVTLSCEQNLNHDAMYWYRQDPGQGLRLIYYSQIVNDFQKGDIAEGYSVSREKKESFPLTVTSAQKNPTAFYLCASSRTPHREGTEAFFGQGTRLTVV.

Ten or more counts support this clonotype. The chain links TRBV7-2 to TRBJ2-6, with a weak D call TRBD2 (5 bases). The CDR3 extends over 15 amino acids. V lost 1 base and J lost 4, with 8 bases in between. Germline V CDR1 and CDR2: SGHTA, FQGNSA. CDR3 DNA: TGTGCCAGCAGCTTAGATTCGGGAGGGGCCAACGTCCTGACTTTC. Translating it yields CASSLDSGGANVLTF.

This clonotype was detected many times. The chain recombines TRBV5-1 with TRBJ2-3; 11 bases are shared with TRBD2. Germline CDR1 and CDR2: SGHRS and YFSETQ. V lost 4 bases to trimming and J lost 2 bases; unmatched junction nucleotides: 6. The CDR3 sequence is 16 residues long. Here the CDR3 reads CASSTGTSGNTDTQYF. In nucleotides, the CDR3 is TGCGCCAGCAGCACCGGGACTAGCGGAAACACAGATACGCAGTATTTT.